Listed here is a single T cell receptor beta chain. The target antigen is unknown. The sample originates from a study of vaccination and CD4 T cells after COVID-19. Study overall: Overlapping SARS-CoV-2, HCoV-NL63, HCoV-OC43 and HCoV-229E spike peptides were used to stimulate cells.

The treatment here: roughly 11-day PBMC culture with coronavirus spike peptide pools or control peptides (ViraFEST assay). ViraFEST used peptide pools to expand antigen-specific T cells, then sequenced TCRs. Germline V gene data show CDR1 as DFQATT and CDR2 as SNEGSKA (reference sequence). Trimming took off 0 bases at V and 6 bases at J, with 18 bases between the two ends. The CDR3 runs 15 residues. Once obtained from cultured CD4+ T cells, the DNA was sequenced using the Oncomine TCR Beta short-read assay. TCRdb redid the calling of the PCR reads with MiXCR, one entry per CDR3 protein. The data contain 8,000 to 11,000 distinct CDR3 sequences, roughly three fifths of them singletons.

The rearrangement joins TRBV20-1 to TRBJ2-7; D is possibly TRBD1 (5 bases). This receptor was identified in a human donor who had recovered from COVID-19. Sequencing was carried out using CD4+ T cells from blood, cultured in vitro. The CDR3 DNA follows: TGCAGTGCTAGAGATCCGCGGACACCCGTGCGCGAGCAGTACTTC. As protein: CSARDPRTPVREQYF.